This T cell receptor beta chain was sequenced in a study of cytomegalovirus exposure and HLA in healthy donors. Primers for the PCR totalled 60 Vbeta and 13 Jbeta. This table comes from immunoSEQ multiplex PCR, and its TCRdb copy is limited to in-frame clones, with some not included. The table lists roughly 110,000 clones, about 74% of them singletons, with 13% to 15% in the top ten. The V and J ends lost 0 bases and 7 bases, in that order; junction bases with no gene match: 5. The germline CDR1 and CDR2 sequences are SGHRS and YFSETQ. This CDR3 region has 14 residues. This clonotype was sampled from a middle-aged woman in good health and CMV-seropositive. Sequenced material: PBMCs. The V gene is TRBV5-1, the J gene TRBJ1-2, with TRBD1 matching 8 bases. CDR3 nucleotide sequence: TGCGCCAGCAGCTTGGAAGGACAGGGTAGTGGCTACACCTTC. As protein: CASSLEGQGSGYTF. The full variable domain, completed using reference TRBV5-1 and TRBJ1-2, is KAGVTQTPRYLIKTRGQQVTLSCSPISGHRSVSWYQQTPGQGLQFLFEYFSETQRNKGNFPGRFSGRQFSNSRSEMNVSTLELGDSALYLCASSLEGQGSGYTFGSGTRLTVV.